This T cell receptor beta chain was profiled in a study of T cells in narcolepsy. This clone was recorded only once. This table comes from immunoSEQ multiplex PCR, and its TCRdb copy is limited to in-frame clones, with some not included. The table lists 27,000 or so clones, around 78% of them singletons, with 3% to 4% in the top ten. The germline V gene has CDR1 MNHNS and CDR2 SASEGT. V lost 2 bases and J lost 1, with 12 bases in between. CDR3 length equals 15 residues. Sequencing was performed on CD45RA- memory CD4+ T cells from PBMCs. The sequence was obtained from a human donor with narcolepsy. This chain joins TRBV6-1 and TRBJ2-7; D tentatively reads TRBD1 or TRBD2 (5 bases each). Here the CDR3 reads CASSEIAGRSYEQYF. The CDR3 nucleotides are TGTGCCAGCAGTGAAATAGCAGGGAGATCCTACGAGCAGTACTTC.